This passage covers 4 T cell receptor beta chains from one sample sequenced in a study of blood T cell repertoires in COVID-19. Method: immunoSEQ multiplex PCR; TCRdb's copy keeps in-frame clones and lacks some. Here the sample spans hundreds of thousands of clones, around nine tenths being singletons. The source material was peripheral blood. These receptors came from a man in his sixties who had recovered from COVID-19.

The chain employs TRBV5-1 and TRBJ1-5; 11 bases agree with TRBD1. CDR1 SGHRS and CDR2 YFSETQ come from the germline V gene. With 3 bases clipped from V and 6 bases from J, the junction kept 5 bases outside the gene matches. The CDR3 runs 15 residues. CDR3 region: CASSWTGGSGQPQHF. The CDR3 region has the DNA TGCGCCAGCAGCTGGACAGGGGGCTCAGGTCAGCCCCAGCATTTT.

The rearrangement links TRBV28 to TRBJ2-5; D might be TRBD2 (7 bases). The CDR3 covers 16 residues. V lost 6 bases and J lost 2, with 19 bases in between. Germline loops: CDR1 MDHEN, CDR2 SYDVKM. CDR3 sequence (DNA): TGTGCCAGCAGGCCTTGGGGGGCGGGAGCTCAAGAGACCCAGTACTTC. Encoded protein: CASRPWGAGAQETQYF.

The rearrangement uses TRBV30 and TRBJ1-1, with 8 bases identical to TRBD1. Germline V gene data show CDR1 as GTSNPN and CDR2 as SVGIG (reference sequence). The V and J ends lost 5 bases and 0 bases, in that order; junction bases with no gene match: 5. The CDR3 is made up of 14 amino acids. The DNA for the CDR3 is TGTGCCTGGGAAAGACAGGGGATGAACACTGAAGCTTTCTTT. Protein product: CAWERQGMNTEAFF.

Only a few counts were recorded for this clone. The chain links TRBV6-1 to TRBJ2-1; perhaps TRBD2 as D (6 bases). The germline V gene encodes CDR1 MNHNS and CDR2 SASEGT. V lost 2 bases to trimming and J lost 0 bases, with 11 bases between them. The CDR3 covers 16 residues. The CDR3 protein is CASSEFAGNSYNEQFF. The CDR3 nucleotides read TGTGCCAGCAGTGAATTCGCGGGAAACTCCTACAATGAGCAGTTCTTC.